This entry lists 2 T cell receptor beta chains sequenced from one sample in a study of cytotoxic CD8 clonotypes in ibrutinib-treated CLL (dated by TCRdb to the early 2020s). According to the study, the label for this sample's time point signals: 12 to 13 months on ibrutinib. The library was produced with the immunoSEQ multiplex PCR assay. TCRdb provides this immuneACCESS table in a form limited to in-frame rearrangements. Some clones are lacking; in checked studies, under half of them reflect an unresolved V gene, and why the rest are absent is not known. This sample gives some 140,000 clones in total; around 90% of them show up just once. About 10% of the sample rests with the top ten. The source material was PBMCs, sampled after 12 months of ibrutinib treatment. The source of these receptors is a human donor with chronic lymphocytic leukemia.

The chain uses TRBV28 and TRBJ1-1; D is unresolved. The CDR3 loop spans 14 amino acids. V was pared by 8 bases and J by 0 bases, with 13 bases between. Germline loops: CDR1 MDHEN, CDR2 SYDVKM. CDR3 nucleotide sequence: TGTGCCAGCCAGTCTGGGCAGATGAACACTGAAGCTTTCTTT. Translation: CASQSGQMNTEAFF.

J is TRBJ2-3 and V is TRBV11-3; 9 nucleotides align to TRBD1. Germline V lookup: CDR1 SGHNT, CDR2 YENEEA. The J segment lost 3 bases and the V segment lost 5 bases, leaving 9 bases of the junction unmatched. The CDR3 is 16 amino acids. The CDR3 DNA sequence: TGTGCCAGCAGCGCCGAACAGGGGGCGCGGACAGATACGCAGTATTTT. Translation: CASSAEQGARTDTQYF.